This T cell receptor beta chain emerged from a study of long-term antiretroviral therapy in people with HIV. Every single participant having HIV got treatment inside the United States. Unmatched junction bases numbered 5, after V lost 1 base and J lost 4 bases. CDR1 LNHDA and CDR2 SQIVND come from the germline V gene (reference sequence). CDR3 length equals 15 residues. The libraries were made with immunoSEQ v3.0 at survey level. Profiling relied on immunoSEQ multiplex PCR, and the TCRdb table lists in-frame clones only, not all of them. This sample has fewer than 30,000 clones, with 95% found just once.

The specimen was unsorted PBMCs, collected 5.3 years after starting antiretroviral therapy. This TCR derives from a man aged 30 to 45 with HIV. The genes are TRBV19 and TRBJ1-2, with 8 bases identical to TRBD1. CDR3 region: CASSIAGQVFYGYTF. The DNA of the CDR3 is TGTGCCAGTAGTATAGCGGGACAGGTGTTCTATGGCTACACCTTC.